The 11 T cell receptor beta chains below were found in one sample sequenced in a study of CD8 T cells in ankylosing spondylitis. TCRdb independently ran MiXCR on the 5' RACE reads; one entry per CDR3 protein. The sample records 380,000 or so distinct CDR3 sequences, about 20% being singletons. Sequenced input: blood, either unsorted or a sorted T cell fraction (not recorded which). Receptors were obtained from a male donor with ankylosing spondylitis or in good health (not recorded which).

The chain couples TRBV11-1 to TRBJ2-3, with a weak D call TRBD2 (6 bases). Germline assignment: CDR1 SGHAT and CDR2 FQDESV (reference sequence). V was clipped by 7 bases and J by 4 bases, with 21 bases between them. The CDR3 consists of 16 residues. Here the CDR3 DNA reads TGTGCCAGCACCACCGCGTCCGCGGGAAATGCAGATACGCAGTATTTT. Protein sequence: CASTTASAGNADTQYF.

With respect to this clonotype: The junction shows a germline mismatch at one end, possibly a read error. The chain uses TRBV9 and TRBJ2-4, with 8 bases lining up with TRBD2. This CDR3 has 12 residues. Germline loops: CDR1 SGDLS, CDR2 YYNGEE. CDR3 DNA: TGTGCCAGCAGCGTAGACGGCGGGGGGCCCCACTTC. Amino acid sequence: CASSVDGGGPHF.

This rearrangement joins TRBV5-8 to TRBJ1-6; D unresolved. Between the trimmed V and J ends, which lost 0 bases and 2 bases, there was a span of 12 bases. Germline V gene data show CDR1 as SGHTS and CDR2 as YDEGEE. This CDR3 has 17 amino acids. The CDR3 DNA sequence: TGTGCCAGCAGCTTGGCCCCCGGCGGGACCTATAATTCACCCCTCCACTTT. Its translation: CASSLAPGGTYNSPLHF.

The chain couples TRBV4-1 to TRBJ1-2, with 9 positions matching TRBD1. Looked up from germline, CDR1 is MGHRA and CDR2 is YSYEKL. The ends lost 6 bases at V and 5 bases at J; junction bases unmatched: 19. This CDR3 region has 18 residues. The CDR3 DNA is TGCGCCAGCAGTCTCGGCCGGACAGGGGACGGGGATCCGTATGGCTACACCTTC. Its translation: CASSLGRTGDGDPYGYTF.

V and J are TRBV6-4 and TRBJ2-1; 7 bases fit TRBD1. J gave up 8 bases and V 2 bases, and 21 bases lay outside the gene matches. CDR3 size: 19 residues. CDR1 is MRHNA and CDR2 is SNTAGT in the germline V gene. In nucleotides, the CDR3 is TGTGCCAGCAGTGACCCCGCGAGGGGGCAGATTGGATTAGTATATGAGCAGTTCTTC. It yields the protein CASSDPARGQIGLVYEQFF.

J is TRBJ2-7 and V is TRBV7-8; tentatively, D is TRBD1 (5 bases). The CDR3 runs to 15 residues. Trimming shortened V by 4 bases and J by 0 bases, and 13 bases separated the two germline ends. The germline V gene has CDR1 SGHVS and CDR2 FQNEAQ. In nucleotides, the CDR3 is TGTGCCAGCAGCTCCACGACAGACTTCTCCTACGAGCAGTACTTC. It yields the protein CASSSTTDFSYEQYF.

The gene calls are TRBV3-1 and TRBJ2-1, with D tentatively TRBD1 (6 bases). CDR1 and CDR2 from the germline V gene are LGHDT and YNNKEL (reference sequence). CDR3 length: 16 amino acids. V was cut by 4 bases and J by 7 bases, with 20 bases left in between. The CDR3 DNA reads TGTGCCAGCAGCCCCCTATTGACAGGCCATAGGAATGAGCAGTTCTTC. This encodes CASSPLLTGHRNEQFF.

The V gene is TRBV9, the J gene TRBJ2-6; unclear D gene. Germline V gives CDR1 SGDLS, CDR2 YYNGEE. V lost 4 bases, J lost 0 bases, and 8 bases lay in between. CDR3 length: 15 amino acids. CDR3 nucleotides: TGTGCCAGCAGCCAAAACCCCTCTGGGGCCAACGTCCTGACTTTC. Its protein is CASSQNPSGANVLTF.

The V gene is TRBV12-3 or TRBV12-4, the J gene TRBJ2-3; TRBD2 matches at 7 bases. The junction had 10 bases not matched to a gene; V was cut back by 9 bases and J by 7 bases. The CDR3 covers 13 residues. The CDR3 region has the DNA TGTGCCAGTATGGGCGGGGGAGAAAATACGCAGTATTTT. Amino acids: CASMGGGENTQYF.

The sample holds a few counts of this clonotype. The chain couples TRBV10-3 to TRBJ1-6; D perhaps matches TRBD1 (5 bases). The CDR3 has 17 residues. Trimming took 0 bases from V and 8 from J, leaving 17 bases between them. Germline V CDR1 and CDR2: ENHRY, SYGVKD. CDR3 nucleotides: TGTGCCATCAGTGAGTCCCAGGGTTCCGCCGGGCATTCACCCCTCCACTTT. Translating gives CAISESQGSAGHSPLHF.

Here the CDR3 DNA reads TGTGCCAGCAGTGGCGAGGGGAGCTCCTACAATGAGCAGTTCTTC. This sequence encodes CASSGEGSSYNEQFF. V gene TRBV2 combines with J gene TRBJ2-1; either TRBD1 or TRBD2 may fit D (5 bases each). The ends were cut back, 4 bases at V and 0 bases at J, with 10 bases in the middle. This CDR3 has 15 amino acids. Germline CDR1 SNHLY, CDR2 FYNNEI.